This T cell receptor (beta chain) was profiled in a study of graft-versus-host responses after intestinal transplantation. Germline V CDR1 and CDR2: MNHEY, SVGAGI. The CDR3 has 13 residues. The J segment lost 4 bases and the V segment lost 6 bases, leaving 0 bases of the junction unmatched. This clone was picked up a small number of times. Profiling relied on immunoSEQ multiplex PCR, and the TCRdb table lists in-frame clones only, not all of them. The table records fewer than 25,000 clones, around 40% of them present only once. This TCR came from a human patient who received an intestinal transplant. This sample comprised alloreactive CD4+ T cells from a mixed lymphocyte reaction culture, obtained before intestinal transplant. Described subset: CFSE-low proliferating T cells sorted from roughly 6-day pre-transplant mixed lymphocyte reaction (GvH or HvG direction). The genes are TRBV6-5 and TRBJ2-3; TRBD2 aligns across 11 bases. CDR3 protein: CASRLAGADTQYF. CDR3 bases: TGTGCCAGCAGACTAGCGGGGGCAGATACGCAGTATTTT.